This T cell receptor (beta chain) was profiled in a study of cytomegalovirus exposure and HLA in healthy donors. Researchers ran the PCR with 60 Vbeta and 13 Jbeta primers. This table comes from immunoSEQ multiplex PCR, and its TCRdb copy is limited to in-frame clones, with some not included. The profile covers 100,000 to 150,000 clones, with 74% appearing a single time and around 4% taken by the ten largest. CDR3 length equals 14 residues. Germline-derived CDR1 and CDR2 are MNHNS and SASEGT. V gave up 5 bases and J gave up 7 bases, with 17 bases separating them. Study-level results: Indistinguishability led to the exclusion of some V segments, TRBV6-2 and TRBV6-3 included. A reported reduction in N-insertions relative to the 666-donor mean was seen in an Asian-associated ancestry cluster in a later analysis.

To note about this clone: Its antigen remains unidentified.

The V call is TRBV6-1, the J call TRBJ1-2; a possible D gene is TRBD1 (5 bases). The specimen was PBMCs. This sequence was found in a woman aged 50 to 60 in good health and CMV-seropositive. Written as DNA, the CDR3 is TGTGCCAGCAGTTTTGGGGGTTCGCGGGGTGGCTACACCTTC. Its translation is CASSFGGSRGGYTF.